This TCR beta chain was sequenced in a study of naive and memory T cell subsets. An equimolar mix of two oligonucleotides served as the beta constant-region primer for TRBC1 and TRBC2. Four rounds of PCR amplified the ligated cDNA using nested alpha and beta constant-region primers plus SP2. TCRdb reanalysed the UMI-ligation and nested PCR reads using MiXCR and keeps one entry per CDR3 protein. The sample has roughly 100,000 distinct CDR3 sequences; 14% are singletons. This clonotype has ten or more counts. The antigen is undetermined. Trimming removed 3 bases from V and 13 bases from J, with 17 bases in between. Looked up from germline, CDR1 is SGDLS and CDR2 is YYNGEE. CDR3 length equals 12 residues. Findings and caveats of the study: Possibly reflecting memory cells re-expressing CD45RA, a few larger clonotypes occurred in naive repertoires, especially CD8. RNA-based TCR counts may shift with T cell activation and differentiation. Diversity fell and Gini index rose from naive through CM, EM, EMRA.

The clonotype comes from a human donor in good health. The rearrangement uses TRBV9 and TRBJ2-7; tentatively, D is TRBD1 (5 bases). The source material was naive CD8+ T cells from blood. CDR3 sequence (DNA): TGTGCCAGCAGCGGGAAAGGTCCCGGACACTACTTC. Protein: CASSGKGPGHYF.